The clone carrying this T cell receptor (beta chain) appeared a few times. Antigen unknown. The data belong to a study of human T cells and chemical hapten exposure. Time point meaning: pre-sensitization, week 0. As to treatment: therapeutic diphenylcyclopropenone sensitization with weekly scalp DPC. The germline CDR1 and CDR2 sequences are SGHAT and FQNNGV. CDR3 length: 17 amino acids. The V gene lost 1 base and the J gene lost 4 bases, with 17 bases spanning the gap. Study-wide results and limits: After DPC sensitization, TCRs above 1 in 1000 frequency showed no change. Patch test score rose with PT1 expanded TCR count, significant at thresholds 8, 16 and 32, not 4.

TCRdb fed the RACE reads into MiXCR, producing one record per CDR3 protein. There are around 330,000 distinct CDR3 sequences in the sample; 4.5% to 7% occur only once, and less than 9% lies in the top ten. The clonotype was recovered from a woman in her late teens or twenties with alopecia areata. Some clones in this sample may be carry-over from other donors' samples. J is TRBJ2-1 and V is TRBV11-2; D is ambiguous. The source material was whole blood, sampled in connection with sensitization to the hapten diphenylcyclopropenone (DPC). The CDR3 reads CASSLGVKTTDYNEQFF. The CDR3 DNA reads TGTGCCAGCAGCTTAGGGGTGAAAACGACCGATTACAATGAGCAGTTCTTC. The variable domain in full, completed from reference TRBV11-2 and TRBJ2-1, reads EAGVAQSPRYKIIEKRQSVAFWCNPISGHATLYWYQQILGQGPKLLIQFQNNGVVDDSQLPKDRFSAERLKGVDSTLKIQPAKLEDSAVYLCASSLGVKTTDYNEQFFGPGTRLTVL.